This T cell receptor (beta chain) was captured in a study of OX40 agonist ivuxolimab in advanced cancers. Turning to the study itself: In three patients, partial responses were observed, one with hepatocellular carcinoma and two with cutaneous melanoma.

Findings and limits, study-wide: By week 6 at 0.1 to 3.0 mg/kg, blood CD4+ and CD8+ T cells had expanded clonally. Which antigen the expanded peripheral T cells recognized is unknown. Averaging showed that CD8+ T cells had more expanded clones than CD4+ did.

Clones were sequenced by immunoSEQ multiplex PCR, and TCRdb holds only the in-frame ones, with some missing. The sample holds some 64,000 clones, roughly four fifths seen once. Worth noting for this clone: The target antigen is unknown.

The V segment lost 5 bases and the J segment 5 bases; nucleotides outside the gene matches: 7. This CDR3 comprises 15 residues. Germline CDR1 SGHRS, CDR2 YFSETQ. The sequence came from an adult with an advanced solid tumor such as melanoma, head and neck, liver or kidney cancer. The chain joins TRBV5-1 to TRBJ2-2; 9 bases align to TRBD1. The sequences come from CD4+ or CD8+ T cells sorted from blood, collected in a trial of the OX40 agonist ivuxolimab. The CDR3 is CASRSHGTGTGELFF. DNA for the CDR3: TGCGCCAGCAGATCCCACGGGACAGGGACCGGGGAGCTGTTTTTT.